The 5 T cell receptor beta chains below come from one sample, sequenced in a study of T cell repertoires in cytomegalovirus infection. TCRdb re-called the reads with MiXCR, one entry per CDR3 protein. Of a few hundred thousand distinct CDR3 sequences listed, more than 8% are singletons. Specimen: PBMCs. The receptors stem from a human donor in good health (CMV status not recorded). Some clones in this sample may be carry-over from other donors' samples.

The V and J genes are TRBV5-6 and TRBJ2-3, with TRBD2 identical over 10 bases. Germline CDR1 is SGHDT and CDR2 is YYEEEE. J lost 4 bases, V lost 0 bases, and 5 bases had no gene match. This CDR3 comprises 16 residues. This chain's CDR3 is CASSLGLAGVPDTQYF. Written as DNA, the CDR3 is TGTGCCAGCAGCTTGGGTCTAGCGGGAGTTCCAGATACGCAGTATTTT.

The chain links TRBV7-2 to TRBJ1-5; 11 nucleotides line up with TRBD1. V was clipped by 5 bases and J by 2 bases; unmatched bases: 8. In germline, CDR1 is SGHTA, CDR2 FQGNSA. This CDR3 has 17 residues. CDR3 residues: CASSIAPGQGGNQPQHF. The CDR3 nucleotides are TGTGCCAGCAGCATCGCTCCGGGACAGGGGGGCAATCAGCCCCAGCATTTT.

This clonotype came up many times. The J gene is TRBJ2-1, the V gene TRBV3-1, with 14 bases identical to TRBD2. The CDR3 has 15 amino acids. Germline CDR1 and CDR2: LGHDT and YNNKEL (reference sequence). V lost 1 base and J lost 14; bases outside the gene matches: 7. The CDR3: CASSQAAGTSGGEFF. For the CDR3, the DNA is TGTGCCAGCAGCCAAGCCGCCGGGACTAGCGGGGGTGAGTTCTTC.

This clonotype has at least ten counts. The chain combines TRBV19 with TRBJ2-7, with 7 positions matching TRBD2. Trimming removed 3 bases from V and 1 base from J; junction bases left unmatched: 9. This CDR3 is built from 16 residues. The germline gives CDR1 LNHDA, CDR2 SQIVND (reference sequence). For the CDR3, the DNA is TGTGCCAGTAGTATCGGGAGCGGGACCTTGTCCTACGAGCAGTACTTC. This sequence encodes CASSIGSGTLSYEQYF.

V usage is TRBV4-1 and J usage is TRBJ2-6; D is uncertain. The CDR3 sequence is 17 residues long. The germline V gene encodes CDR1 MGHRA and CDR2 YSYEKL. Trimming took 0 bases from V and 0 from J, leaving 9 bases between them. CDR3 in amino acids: CASSQDHGSSGANVLTF. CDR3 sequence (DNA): TGCGCCAGCAGCCAAGATCACGGGTCCTCTGGGGCCAACGTCCTGACTTTC.